A selection of T cell receptor beta chains follows, all from one sample in a study of cytomegalovirus exposure and HLA in healthy donors. TCRdb keeps only in-frame clones here, not all; method: immunoSEQ multiplex PCR. The repertoire holds 70,000 to 85,000 clones, around 60% seen once, with 3.5% to 4.5% in the top ten. Source material: PBMCs. Receptor source: a male donor in good health and CMV-seropositive. CDR3s include the opening cysteine and the closing phenylalanine or tryptophan. Fields, in order: clone size, D gene, J gene, V gene, CDR3 protein, CDR3 DNA. D genes are given only for firm matches. Clone size is stated in some rows and not others, as once, few, many or a class when expanded.

once,TRBD1,TRBJ1-1,TRBV19,CASSSQPGTGDLMNTEAFF,TGTGCCAGTTCGTCCCAACCCGGGACAGGGGACCTTATGAACACTGAAGCTTTCTTT
few,-,TRBJ1-6,TRBV11-2,CASSYQGNSPLHF,TGTGCCAGCAGCTATCAGGGCAATTCACCCCTCCACTTT
-,-,TRBJ2-7,TRBV28,CASSLRGGEIYEQYF,TGTGCCAGCAGTTTAAGGGGGGGCGAAATCTACGAGCAGTACTTC
-,TRBD2,TRBJ2-7,TRBV5-4,CASSLGGSASSRSYEQYF,TGTGCCAGCAGCTTGGGCGGGAGTGCCAGCTCCCGCTCCTACGAGCAGTACTTC
-,TRBD1,TRBJ2-7,TRBV6-5,CASSRLTGSYEQYF,TGTGCCAGCAGTCGTCTGACAGGGTCATACGAGCAGTACTTC
-,TRBD1,TRBJ2-4,TRBV7-9,CASSTGTGDTKNIQYF,TGTGCCAGCAGCACCGGGACAGGGGATACCAAAAACATTCAGTACTTC
-,-,TRBJ2-5,TRBV6-1,CASSGRGSLQETQYF,TGTGCCAGCAGTGGGCGCGGTAGTCTCCAAGAGACCCAGTACTTC
-,-,TRBJ1-5,TRBV28,CASSPPGGSNQPQHF,TGTGCCAGCAGCCCACCCGGGGGGAGCAATCAGCCCCAGCATTTT
few,TRBD1,TRBJ1-4,TRBV30,CAWSKDRSGGEKLFF,TGTGCCTGGAGTAAGGACAGGAGTGGCGGGGAAAAACTGTTTTTT
-,TRBD1,TRBJ2-5,TRBV7-2,CASSLVGQGGQTQYF,TGTGCCAGCAGCTTAGTGGGACAGGGCGGGCAGACCCAGTACTTC
few,TRBD2,TRBJ2-3,TRBV30,CAWGWPLAGGKDTQYF,TGTGCCTGGGGGTGGCCCCTCGCGGGAGGTAAAGATACGCAGTATTTT
-,TRBD1,TRBJ2-5,TRBV27,CASSPQTGSAETQYF,TGTGCCAGCAGTCCTCAGACAGGGTCGGCAGAGACCCAGTACTTC
few,-,TRBJ1-4,TRBV19,CASSEQGPEKLFF,TGTGCCAGTAGTGAACAGGGCCCGGAAAAACTGTTTTTT
-,TRBD1,TRBJ1-5,TRBV28,CASSRNRGQLNQPQHF,TGTGCCAGCAGTAGAAACCGGGGACAGTTAAATCAGCCCCAGCATTTT
-,TRBD1,TRBJ1-2,TRBV6-5,CASSYSQGAFPYTF,TGTGCCAGCAGTTACTCCCAGGGGGCTTTCCCCTACACCTTC
-,-,TRBJ1-5,TRBV6-1,CASSPGGNQPQHF,TGTGCCAGCAGCCCAGGAGGGAATCAGCCCCAGCATTTT
-,TRBD1,TRBJ1-1,TRBV7-6,CASSSGQGLEAFF,TGTGCCAGCAGCTCTGGACAGGGGCTGGAAGCTTTCTTT
-,-,TRBJ2-1,TRBV6-5,CASGRWGHNEQFF,TGTGCCAGCGGGAGGTGGGGACACAATGAGCAGTTCTTC
few,-,TRBJ1-5,TRBV19,CASSIVGNQPQHF,TGTGCCAGTAGTATAGTAGGCAATCAGCCCCAGCATTTT
many,TRBD1,TRBJ1-3,TRBV29-1,CSVNTGAGNTIYF,TGCAGCGTTAATACAGGGGCTGGAAACACCATATATTTT
-,TRBD1,TRBJ2-3,TRBV28,CASRGLGTGEDTQYF,TGTGCCAGCAGAGGTCTCGGGACAGGGGAAGATACGCAGTATTTT
-,-,TRBJ1-2,TRBV6-5,CASSYSSQGGYGYTF,TGTGCCAGCAGTTACTCGTCGCAGGGAGGATATGGCTACACCTTC
many,TRBD1,TRBJ2-2,TRBV5-4,CASSPPQGANTGELFF,TGTGCCAGCAGCCCCCCACAGGGGGCCAACACCGGGGAGCTGTTTTTT
-,TRBD2,TRBJ2-5,TRBV15,CATSKDRRLAEETQYF,TGTGCCACCAGCAAAGATCGGCGACTAGCGGAAGAGACCCAGTACTTC
-,-,TRBJ1-4,TRBV13,CASSPPRCGYNEKLFF,TGTGCCAGCAGCCCGCCTCGGTGCGGCTATAATGAAAAACTGTTTTTT
-,-,TRBJ1-1,TRBV6-5,CASSLGENTEAFF,TGTGCCAGCTCCCTCGGGGAGAACACTGAAGCTTTCTTT
few,-,TRBJ2-7,TRBV19,CASSKTGTHYEQYF,TGTGCCAGTAGTAAAACCGGGACACACTACGAGCAGTACTTC
once,TRBD2,TRBJ2-7,TRBV9,CASSVGGRADEQYF,TGTGCCAGCAGCGTAGGCGGGAGGGCCGACGAGCAGTACTTC
-,TRBD2,TRBJ2-1,TRBV7-7,CASSLGLAGGDEQFF,TGTGCTAGCAGCTTAGGGCTAGCGGGAGGGGATGAGCAGTTCTTC
-,-,TRBJ1-2,TRBV21-1,CASPQGFEGYTF,TGTGCCAGCCCACAGGGGTTTGAGGGCTACACCTTC